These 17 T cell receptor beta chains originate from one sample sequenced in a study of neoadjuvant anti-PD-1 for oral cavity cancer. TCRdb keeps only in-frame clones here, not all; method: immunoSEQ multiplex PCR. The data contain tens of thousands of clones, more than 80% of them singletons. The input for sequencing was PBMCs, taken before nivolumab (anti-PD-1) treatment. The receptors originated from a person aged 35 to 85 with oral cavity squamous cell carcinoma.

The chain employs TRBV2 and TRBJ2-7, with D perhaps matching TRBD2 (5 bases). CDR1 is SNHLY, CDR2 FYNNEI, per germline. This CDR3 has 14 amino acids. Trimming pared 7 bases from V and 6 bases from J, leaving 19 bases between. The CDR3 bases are TGTGCCAGCAAAGTCGGGGTCCTTGAGGTCGAGCAGTACTTC. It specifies CASKVGVLEVEQYF.

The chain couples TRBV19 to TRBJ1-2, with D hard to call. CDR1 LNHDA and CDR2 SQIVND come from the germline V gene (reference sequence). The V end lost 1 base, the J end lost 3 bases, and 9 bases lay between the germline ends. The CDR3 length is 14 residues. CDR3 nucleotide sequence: TGTGCCAGTAGTATAGGCTACCATGACTATGGCTACACCTTC. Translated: CASSIGYHDYGYTF.

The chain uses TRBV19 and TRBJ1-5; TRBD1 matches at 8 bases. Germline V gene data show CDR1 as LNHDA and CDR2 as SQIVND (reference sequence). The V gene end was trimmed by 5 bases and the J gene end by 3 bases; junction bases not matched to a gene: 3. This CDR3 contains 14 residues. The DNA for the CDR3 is TGTGCCAGTAGTGCCCAGGGGGCCAATCAGCCCCAGCATTTT. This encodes CASSAQGANQPQHF.

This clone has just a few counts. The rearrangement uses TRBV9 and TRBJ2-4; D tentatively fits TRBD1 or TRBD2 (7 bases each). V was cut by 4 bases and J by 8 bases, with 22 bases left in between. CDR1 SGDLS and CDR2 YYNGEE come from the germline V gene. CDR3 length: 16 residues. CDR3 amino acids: CASSPRSQGEGDIQYF. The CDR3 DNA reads TGTGCCAGCAGCCCTCGCTCTCAGGGGGAGGGAGACATTCAGTACTTC.

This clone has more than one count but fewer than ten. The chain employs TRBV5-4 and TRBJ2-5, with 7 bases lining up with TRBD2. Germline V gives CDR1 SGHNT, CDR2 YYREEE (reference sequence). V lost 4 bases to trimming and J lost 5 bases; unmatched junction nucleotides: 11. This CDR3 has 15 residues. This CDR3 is CASSLRDSGGETQYF. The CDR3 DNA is TGTGCCAGCAGCCTCAGAGACTCGGGGGGTGAGACCCAGTACTTC.

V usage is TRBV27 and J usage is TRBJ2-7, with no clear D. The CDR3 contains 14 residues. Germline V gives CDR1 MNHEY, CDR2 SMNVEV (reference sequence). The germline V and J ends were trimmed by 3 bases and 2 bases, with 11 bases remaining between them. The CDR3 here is CASSFSRSAYEQYF. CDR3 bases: TGTGCCAGCAGTTTCTCCCGTTCCGCCTACGAGCAGTACTTC.

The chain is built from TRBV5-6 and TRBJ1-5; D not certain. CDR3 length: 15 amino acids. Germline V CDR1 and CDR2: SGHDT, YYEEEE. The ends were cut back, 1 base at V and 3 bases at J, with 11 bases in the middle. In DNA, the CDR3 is TGTGCCAGCAGCTTGCCAGGTCGTGACAATCAGCCCCAGCATTTT. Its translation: CASSLPGRDNQPQHF.

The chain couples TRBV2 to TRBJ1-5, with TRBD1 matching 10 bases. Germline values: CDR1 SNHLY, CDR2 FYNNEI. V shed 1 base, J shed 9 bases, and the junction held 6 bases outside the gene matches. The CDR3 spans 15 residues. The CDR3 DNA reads TGTGCCAGCAGTGAAGAGGGGACAGGGGAGAGGCCCCAGCATTTT. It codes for CASSEEGTGERPQHF. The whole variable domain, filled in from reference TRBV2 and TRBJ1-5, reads EPEVTQTPSHQVTQMGQEVILRCVPISNHLYFYWYRQILGQKVEFLVSFYNNEISEKSEIFDDQFSVERPDGSNFTLKIRSTKLEDSAMYFCASSEEGTGERPQHFGDGTRLSIL.

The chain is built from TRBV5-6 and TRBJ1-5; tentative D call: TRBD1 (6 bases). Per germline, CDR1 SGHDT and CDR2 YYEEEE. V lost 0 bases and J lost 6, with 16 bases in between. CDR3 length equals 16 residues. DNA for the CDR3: TGTGCCAGCAGCTTGGCCGGGGGGGGCGCGGGTCAGCCCCAGCATTTT. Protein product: CASSLAGGGAGQPQHF.

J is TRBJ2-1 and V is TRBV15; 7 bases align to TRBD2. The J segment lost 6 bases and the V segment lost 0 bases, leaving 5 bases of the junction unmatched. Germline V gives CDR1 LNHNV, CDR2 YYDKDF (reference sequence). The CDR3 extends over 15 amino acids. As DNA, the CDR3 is TGTGCCACCAGCAGAGAGGCGGGAGTAGGCAATGAGCAGTTCTTC. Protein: CATSREAGVGNEQFF. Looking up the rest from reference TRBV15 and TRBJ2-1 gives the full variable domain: DAMVIQNPRYQVTQFGKPVTLSCSQTLNHNVMYWYQQKSSQAPKLLFHYYDKDFNNEADTPDNFQSRRPNTSFCFLDIRSPGLGDTAMYLCATSREAGVGNEQFFGPGTRLTVL.

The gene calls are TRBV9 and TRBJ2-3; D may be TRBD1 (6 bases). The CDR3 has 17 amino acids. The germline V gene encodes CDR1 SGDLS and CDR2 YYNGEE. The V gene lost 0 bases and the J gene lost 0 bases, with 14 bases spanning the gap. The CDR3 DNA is TGTGCCAGCAGCGTAGGTTCCGGACAGCTTAGCACAGATACGCAGTATTTT. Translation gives CASSVGSGQLSTDTQYF.

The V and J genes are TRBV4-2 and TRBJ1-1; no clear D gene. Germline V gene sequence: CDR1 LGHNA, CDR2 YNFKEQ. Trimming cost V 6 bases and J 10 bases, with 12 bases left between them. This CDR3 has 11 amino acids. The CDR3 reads CASRLGARAFF. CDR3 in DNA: TGTGCCAGCAGATTGGGAGCGCGAGCTTTCTTT.

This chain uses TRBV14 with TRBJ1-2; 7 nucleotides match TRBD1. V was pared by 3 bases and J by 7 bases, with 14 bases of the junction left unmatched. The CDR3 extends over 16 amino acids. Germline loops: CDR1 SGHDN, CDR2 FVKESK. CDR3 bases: TGTGCCAGCAGCCACGTCGGGACAGAGATCTTCAGTGGCTACACCTTC. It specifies CASSHVGTEIFSGYTF.

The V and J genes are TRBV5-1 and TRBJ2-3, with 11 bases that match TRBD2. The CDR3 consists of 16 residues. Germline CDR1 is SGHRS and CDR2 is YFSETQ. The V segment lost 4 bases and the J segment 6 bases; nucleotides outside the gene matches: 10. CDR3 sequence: CASSPQIAGGGDTQYF. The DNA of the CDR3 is TGCGCCAGCAGCCCTCAAATAGCGGGAGGGGGGGATACGCAGTATTTT.

This CDR3 reads CASSLVQGVYEQYF. The DNA for the CDR3 is TGCGCCAGCAGCTTGGTACAGGGGGTATACGAGCAGTACTTC. This chain connects TRBV5-1 to TRBJ2-7; 8 bases are a match to TRBD1. Trimming removed 0 bases from V and 4 bases from J; junction bases left unmatched: 3. In germline, CDR1 is SGHRS, CDR2 YFSETQ. The CDR3 totals 14 residues.

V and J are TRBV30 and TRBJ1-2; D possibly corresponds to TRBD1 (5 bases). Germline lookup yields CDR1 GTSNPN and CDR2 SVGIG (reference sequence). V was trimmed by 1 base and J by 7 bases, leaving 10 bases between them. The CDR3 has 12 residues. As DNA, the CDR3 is TGTGCCTGGAGTGCCCAGGGTTTTGGCTACACCTTC. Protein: CAWSAQGFGYTF. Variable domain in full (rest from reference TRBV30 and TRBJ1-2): SQTIHQWPATLVQPVGSPLSLECTVEGTSNPNLYWYRQAAGRGLQLLFYSVGIGQISSEVPQNLSASRPQDRQFILSSKKLLLSDSGFYLCAWSAQGFGYTFGSGTRLTVV.

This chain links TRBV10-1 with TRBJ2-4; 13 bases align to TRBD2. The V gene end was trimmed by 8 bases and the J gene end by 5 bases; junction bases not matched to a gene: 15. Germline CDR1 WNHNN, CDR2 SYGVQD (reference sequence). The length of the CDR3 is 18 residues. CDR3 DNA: TGCGCCAGCCCGATGACCTTGACTAGCGGGAGGTTGGAAAACATTCAGTACTTC. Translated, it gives CASPMTLTSGRLENIQYF.